This T cell receptor (beta chain) was sequenced in a study of siplizumab effects on memory and regulatory T cells. Assay used: immunoSEQ multiplex PCR; TCRdb lists only in-frame clones, some missing. The sample contains some 64,000 clones, roughly 78% of which appear only once. Germline values: CDR1 GTSNPN, CDR2 SVGIG (reference sequence). This CDR3 spans 17 amino acids. Losses at the gene ends were 3 bases for V and 1 base for J; bases not matched to a gene: 12. The J gene is TRBJ2-3, the V gene TRBV30; the match to TRBD2 covers 8 bases. The sequencing sample was made of memory CD4+ T cells sorted from blood. The sequence was collected from a human donor in good health. The CDR3 loop reads CAWRGWGGGPRTDTQYF. The CDR3 DNA sequence: TGTGCCTGGAGGGGCTGGGGCGGGGGGCCCCGCACAGATACGCAGTATTTT.